These T cell receptor beta chains were read from a single sample in a study of blood T cell repertoires in COVID-19. The assay was immunoSEQ multiplex PCR, and TCRdb's table has in-frame clones only and misses some. The sample lists roughly 41,000 clones, around 84% occurring once. Sequences were obtained from peripheral blood. The receptors stem from a man between 60 and 70 years old with COVID-19, enrolled during active disease. CDR3s include the opening cysteine and the closing phenylalanine or tryptophan. The order of the fields is clone size, J gene, D gene, V gene, CDR3 protein, CDR3 DNA. The D gene is left open where the match is weak. Size tells how often a clone was seen (once, few, many) or the class of an expanded clone, and some rows leave it out.

-,TRBJ2-1,-,TRBV7-9,CASSPGAGRYNEQFF,TGTGCCAGCAGCCCAGGAGCAGGGCGATACAATGAGCAGTTCTTC
-,TRBJ2-7,TRBD2,TRBV3-1/TRBV3-2,CASSQDSSGTHEQYF,TGTGCCAGCAGCCAAGACTCTAGCGGGACCCACGAGCAGTACTTC
-,TRBJ1-2,-,TRBV14,CASSQGKWGAHGYTF,TGTGCCAGCAGCCAAGGAAAATGGGGCGCGCATGGCTACACCTTC
-,TRBJ1-2,-,TRBV11-2,CASSPRVSYGYTF,TGTGCCAGCAGCCCCAGGGTCTCCTATGGCTACACCTTC
-,TRBJ2-6,TRBD1,TRBV5-4,CASWTGLPSGANVLTF,TGTGCCAGCTGGACAGGGCTCCCCTCTGGGGCCAACGTCCTGACTTTC
-,TRBJ1-5,-,TRBV18,CASTGDRHNQPQHF,TGTGCCAGCACAGGAGACAGGCACAATCAGCCCCAGCATTTT
-,TRBJ1-1,TRBD1,TRBV19,CASSTLPGTGNTEAFF,TGTGCCAGTAGTACCCTTCCCGGGACAGGGAACACTGAAGCTTTCTTT
-,TRBJ2-1,-,TRBV14,CASSPWFMEGRNEQFF,TGTGCCAGCAGCCCTTGGTTTATGGAGGGCAGGAATGAGCAGTTCTTC
-,TRBJ1-5,TRBD1,TRBV12-3/TRBV12-4,CASRLQGDQPQHF,TGTGCCAGCAGGTTACAGGGGGATCAGCCCCAGCATTTT
few,TRBJ1-4,-,TRBV6-5,CASSYSEGGEKLFF,TGTGCCAGCAGTTACTCTGAGGGAGGAGAAAAACTGTTTTTT
-,TRBJ1-6,TRBD1,TRBV30,CAWKGQGNSPLHF,TGTGCCTGGAAAGGACAGGGGAATTCACCCCTCCACTTT
few,TRBJ2-7,-,TRBV10-2,CASRIGGFRYEQYF,TGCGCCAGCAGGATCGGAGGGTTCCGATACGAGCAGTACTTC
-,TRBJ2-3,TRBD1,TRBV4-1,CASSHPHPGTVELGTDTQYF,TGCGCCAGCAGCCACCCCCATCCCGGGACAGTGGAATTAGGCACAGATACGCAGTATTTT
few,TRBJ1-3,-,TRBV11-3,CASSLYIGNTIYF,TGTGCCAGCAGCTTATACATTGGAAACACCATATATTTT
-,TRBJ1-2,-,TRBV25-1,CASSAQGGLGYGYTF,TGTGCCAGCAGTGCCCAGGGAGGGCTCGGCTATGGCTACACCTTC